The clone carrying this T cell receptor beta chain has only a few counts. What it recognizes is unknown. Stated time point: newly diagnosed GD, antithyroid drugs for less than 3 months. PBMC-extracted RNA yielded the TCR library. The collection involved drawing 8 to 9 milliliters of peripheral blood into EDTA tubes. This CDR3 spans 15 amino acids. Germline assignment: CDR1 LGHDT and CDR2 YNNKEL (reference sequence). V trimming: 2 bases; J trimming: 3 bases; junction bases outside the gene matches: 5. These data come from a study of regulatory T cells in long-lasting Graves disease. Sequencing libraries for TCR beta were prepared with iRepertoire HTBI primers and Arm-PCR of CDR3 regions. MiXCR, applied by TCRdb to the multiplex PCR reads, yields one record per CDR3 protein. In the table there are 400,000 to 450,000 distinct CDR3 sequences, approximately 15% of which are singletons. Whole-study findings and limits: Not thyroid tissue but only peripheral blood was studied.

This sample was shared with a second study, whose subject was T cells in Graves' hyperthyroidism and ophthalmopathy.

This TCR was recovered from a woman aged 30 to 39 with Graves disease. Material: peripheral blood mononuclear cells (PBMCs), obtained at new diagnosis, from a patient treated with antithyroid drugs. The gene calls are TRBV3-1 and TRBJ2-5; the match to TRBD1 covers 8 bases. CDR3 nucleotides: TGTGCCAGCAGCCAAAGGACAGGGAGCGAAGAGACCCAGTACTTC. Residues: CASSQRTGSEETQYF.